These 5 T cell receptor beta chains share one sample of origin, sequenced in a study of blood T cell repertoires in COVID-19. The table came from immunoSEQ multiplex PCR; TCRdb's copy has only in-frame clones and leaves some out. The table records under 250,000 clones, 88% of them present only once. Sequenced sample: PBMCs or T cells enriched from blood (not recorded which). These receptor sequences come from a woman in her 30s who had been exposed to COVID-19.

In DNA form, the CDR3 reads TGTGCCAGCAGTACGGGACTGGACTACACCTTC. Protein product: CASSTGLDYTF. V is TRBV28 and J is TRBJ1-2; D might be TRBD1 (5 bases). CDR1 is MDHEN, CDR2 SYDVKM, per germline. The CDR3 is made up of 11 amino acids. V shed 5 bases and J shed 10 bases, with 11 bases lying between them.

Concerning this clone: This same CDR3 is encoded by further DNA sequences in the sample. The rearrangement links TRBV7-3 to TRBJ2-3, with a weak D call TRBD2 (6 bases). This CDR3 comprises 15 residues. The germline V gene has CDR1 SGHTA and CDR2 FQGTGA. Trimming removed 2 bases at V and 0 bases at J, with 9 bases between. This chain's CDR3 is CASSLASGSTDTQYF. CDR3 in DNA: TGTGCCAGCAGCTTAGCCAGCGGGAGCACAGATACGCAGTATTTT.

The chain uses TRBV21-1 and TRBJ1-2; the table's D gene call, TRBD1, was not cross checked with the DNA. TRBV21-1 is flagged as a pseudogene. The CDR3 runs to 19 residues. CDR3 loop: CASRMGVLYRRQGRYGYTF. As DNA, the CDR3 is TGTGCCAGCAGGATGGGGGTACTCTACCGTAGACAGGGACGGTATGGCTACACCTTC.

The chain recombines TRBV4-1 with TRBJ2-1; tentative D call: TRBD2 (5 bases). The CDR3 has 12 residues. CDR1 is MGHRA, CDR2 YSYEKL, per germline. V lost 3 bases and J 12 bases, leaving 12 bases between the germline ends. The CDR3 DNA follows: TGCGCCAGCAGCCACCCCCTGGGGAGGCAGTTCTTC. This encodes CASSHPLGRQFF.

This chain joins TRBV29-1 and TRBJ1-1; D unresolved. The V gene lost 3 bases and the J gene lost 1 base, with 3 bases spanning the gap. Per germline, CDR1 SQVTM and CDR2 ANQGSEA. The CDR3 spans 11 residues. CDR3 DNA sequence: TGCAGCGTTGATAGGAACACTGAAGCTTTCTTT. Residues: CSVDRNTEAFF. Drawing the rest from reference TRBV29-1 and TRBJ1-1, the complete variable domain is SAVISQKPSRDICQRGTSLTIQCQVDSQVTMMFWYRQQPGQSLTLIATANQGSEATYESGFVIDKFPISRPNLTFSTLTVSNMSPEDSSIYLCSVDRNTEAFFGQGTRLTVV.